The 6 T cell receptor beta chains in this list originate from one sample, sequenced in a study of blood T cell repertoires in COVID-19. Some clones are missing from TCRdb's copy, which holds only in-frame ones; the method was immunoSEQ multiplex PCR. The table has 190,000 or so clones, approximately 88% seen once. The sample was peripheral blood. All receptors derive from a woman in her 30s with acute or convalescent COVID-19.

The chain joins TRBV29-1 to TRBJ1-2; no clear D. Between the trimmed V and J ends, which lost 3 bases and 6 bases, there was a span of 8 bases. Germline values: CDR1 SQVTM, CDR2 ANQGSEA. The CDR3 is 11 residues long. CDR3 in amino acids: CSVDFRDGYTF. The DNA of the CDR3 is TGCAGCGTTGATTTTAGAGATGGCTACACCTTC.

The genes are TRBV11-2 and TRBJ1-3; no definite D call. The germline gives CDR1 SGHAT, CDR2 FQNNGV. Trimming removed 3 bases at V and 2 bases at J, with 2 bases between. CDR3 length: 12 amino acids. In nucleotides, the CDR3 is TGTGCCAGCAGCTTCGCTGGAAACACCATATATTTT. Protein: CASSFAGNTIYF.

The chain couples TRBV12-3 or TRBV12-4 to TRBJ1-1; D ambiguous. Deletions cut 5 bases from V and 6 bases from J, with 10 bases between. CDR3 length: 12 amino acids. The CDR3 bases are TGTGCCAGCAGTCAGCGTTTTCCTGAAGCTTTCTTT. This encodes CASSQRFPEAFF.

The rearrangement links TRBV12-3 or TRBV12-4 to TRBJ1-1, with D unresolved. The CDR3 is made up of 12 amino acids. Trimming cost V 11 bases and J 2 bases, with 12 bases left between them. The DNA for the CDR3 is TGTGCCGGAACAGACGGAAACACTGAAGCTTTCTTT. Amino acid sequence: CAGTDGNTEAFF.

This clone was counted between two and nine times. A read error may produce the germline difference seen at one junction end. This chain joins TRBV2 and TRBJ2-7; 7 bases line up with TRBD2. CDR1 is SNHLY and CDR2 is FYNNEI in the germline V gene. The CDR3 sequence is 14 residues long. CDR3 nucleotides: TGTGCCAGCAGCGAAGCTGGGGGGGTGTACGAGCAGTACTTC. This gives the protein CASSEAGGVYEQYF.

This chain links TRBV28 with TRBJ2-1; perhaps TRBD1 as D (5 bases). The germline gives CDR1 MDHEN, CDR2 SYDVKM. This CDR3 is 13 amino acids long. V lost 7 bases to trimming and J lost 7 bases, with 14 bases between them. The CDR3 region has the DNA TGTGCCAGCATGGGATTGGGGCTAAATGAGCAGTTCTTC. Its protein is CASMGLGLNEQFF.